This T cell receptor beta chain was recorded in a study of blood T cell repertoires in COVID-19. Profiling relied on immunoSEQ multiplex PCR, and the TCRdb table lists in-frame clones only, not all of them. The repertoire holds under 200,000 clones, with about 86% as singletons. The origin of this receptor is a human donor with acute or convalescent COVID-19. The donor label of this sample is uncertain. Sequencing was carried out using peripheral blood.

The CDR3 DNA reads TGTGCCAGCAGTTCAACAGGGGCAGATGGCTACACCTTC. It codes for CASSSTGADGYTF. The chain couples TRBV28 to TRBJ1-2; 7 bases align to TRBD1. After removal of 4 bases from V and 6 bases from J, the junction contained 5 bases not matched to a gene. The germline CDR1 and CDR2 sequences are MDHEN and SYDVKM. The CDR3 has 13 residues.